A selection of T cell receptor beta chains follows, all from one sample in a study of T cells in localized non-small cell lung cancer. This table comes from immunoSEQ multiplex PCR, and its TCRdb copy is limited to in-frame clones, with some not included. The profile shows about 130,000 clones, roughly nine tenths of them singletons. Sequencing used peripheral blood, obtained before any cancer treatment. All receptors come from a female donor over 55 with stage I lung adenocarcinoma. The CDR3 runs from the conserved cysteine through the conserved F or W. D genes are given only for firm matches. The listing skips clone size in some rows; elsewhere it reads once, few, many or a size class.

clone size: -; V gene: TRBV6-5; J gene: TRBJ2-5; D gene: TRBD1; CDR3 DNA: TGTGCCAGCAGTTACTGGGACAGGAAAGAGACCCAGTACTTC; CDR3 protein: CASSYWDRKETQYF
clone size: once; V gene: TRBV29-1; J gene: TRBJ1-2; D gene: TRBD1; CDR3 DNA: TGCAGCGCTCCGGGACAGGGCAGCTATGGCTACACCTTC; CDR3 protein: CSAPGQGSYGYTF
clone size: -; V gene: TRBV6-1; J gene: TRBJ2-7; D gene: TRBD1; CDR3 DNA: TGTGCCAGCAGTGCCGGGACAGGGGGTTCCTACGAGCAGTACTTC; CDR3 protein: CASSAGTGGSYEQYF
clone size: -; V gene: TRBV2; J gene: TRBJ2-7; D gene: TRBD1; CDR3 DNA: TGTGCCAGCAGCCGGGACAGAGGAGAGTACGAGCAGTACTTC; CDR3 protein: CASSRDRGEYEQYF
clone size: -; V gene: TRBV6-5; J gene: TRBJ1-1; D gene: -; CDR3 DNA: TGTGCCAGCACCAAGTCCTTGCTCAACACTGAAGCTTTCTTT; CDR3 protein: CASTKSLLNTEAFF
clone size: -; V gene: TRBV5-5; J gene: TRBJ2-5; D gene: -; CDR3 DNA: TGTGCCAGCAGCTCTCTAGTGGAGCGGGAGACCCAGTACTTC; CDR3 protein: CASSSLVERETQYF
clone size: few; V gene: TRBV10-3; J gene: TRBJ2-1; D gene: -; CDR3 DNA: TGTGCCATCAGTGAGTTTGATGATGAGCAGTTCTTC; CDR3 protein: CAISEFDDEQFF
clone size: -; V gene: TRBV5-4; J gene: TRBJ1-2; D gene: TRBD1; CDR3 DNA: TGTGCCAGCAGCTTGACAGGGGGTGTCTATGGCTACACCTTC; CDR3 protein: CASSLTGGVYGYTF
clone size: -; V gene: TRBV29-1; J gene: TRBJ1-2; D gene: TRBD1; CDR3 DNA: TGCAGCGTTGATATCCGGGACAGAAACTATGGCTACACCTTC; CDR3 protein: CSVDIRDRNYGYTF
clone size: -; V gene: TRBV4-1; J gene: TRBJ2-2; D gene: TRBD2; CDR3 DNA: TGCGCCAGCAGCCAAGCGGTAGCGGGAACGAACACCGGGGAGCTGTTTTTT; CDR3 protein: CASSQAVAGTNTGELFF
clone size: -; V gene: TRBV5-1; J gene: TRBJ2-7; D gene: -; CDR3 DNA: TGCGCCAGCAGCGCGGGTCCCCGAGGTGGCTACGAGCAGTACTTC; CDR3 protein: CASSAGPRGGYEQYF
clone size: -; V gene: TRBV6-4; J gene: TRBJ1-1; D gene: TRBD1; CDR3 DNA: TGTGCCAGCAGGTCCGACAGGGGGCCAAGGAGGTACACTGAAGCTTTCTTT; CDR3 protein: CASRSDRGPRRYTEAFF
clone size: -; V gene: TRBV5-6; J gene: TRBJ2-4; D gene: -; CDR3 DNA: TGTGCCAGCAGCGGCCGGGACAGCGGGTTCCTAGCCAAAAACATTCAGTACTTC; CDR3 protein: CASSGRDSGFLAKNIQYF
clone size: few; V gene: TRBV6-1; J gene: TRBJ2-1; D gene: TRBD1; CDR3 DNA: TGTGCCAGCAGCCCGGGACAGCCTAATGAGCAGTTCTTC; CDR3 protein: CASSPGQPNEQFF
clone size: many; V gene: TRBV7-8; J gene: TRBJ1-1; D gene: -; CDR3 DNA: TGTGCCAGCAGCTTAGGGAGGAGGGGGGCGGGCACTGAAGCTTTCTTT; CDR3 protein: CASSLGRRGAGTEAFF
clone size: -; V gene: TRBV15; J gene: TRBJ2-7; D gene: TRBD1; CDR3 DNA: TGTGCCACCAGCAGCGAATACAGGGGGCGGCAGTACTTC; CDR3 protein: CATSSEYRGRQYF
clone size: -; V gene: TRBV29-1; J gene: TRBJ2-1; D gene: TRBD2; CDR3 DNA: TGCAGCTTTGTAGCGGGAGGCTATAATGAGCAGTTCTTC; CDR3 protein: CSFVAGGYNEQFF
clone size: -; V gene: TRBV10-3; J gene: TRBJ2-1; D gene: -; CDR3 DNA: TGTGCCATCAGTGAGTTTGATGAGCAGTTCTTC; CDR3 protein: CAISEFDEQFF
clone size: -; V gene: TRBV27; J gene: TRBJ1-5; D gene: -; CDR3 DNA: TGTGCCAGCAGATCAAGCAATCAGCCCCAGCATTTT; CDR3 protein: CASRSSNQPQHF
clone size: -; V gene: TRBV14; J gene: TRBJ1-1; D gene: -; CDR3 DNA: TGTGCCAGCAGCCCGGAAGACACTGAAGCTTTCTTT; CDR3 protein: CASSPEDTEAFF
clone size: few; V gene: TRBV5-6; J gene: TRBJ2-7; D gene: TRBD2; CDR3 DNA: TGTGCCAGCAGCTTGAGGAGCGGGAGGGCCGACGAGCAGTACTTC; CDR3 protein: CASSLRSGRADEQYF
clone size: -; V gene: TRBV5-1; J gene: TRBJ2-1; D gene: TRBD2; CDR3 DNA: TGCGCCAGCAGCCACGGACTAGCGGTTTACAATGAGCAGTTCTTC; CDR3 protein: CASSHGLAVYNEQFF
clone size: once; V gene: TRBV5-1; J gene: TRBJ2-1; D gene: TRBD2; CDR3 DNA: TGCGCCAGCAGCCCGACTGGGGCGGGAGGGCTTGGTTCCGCTGGAAATGAGCAGTTCTTC; CDR3 protein: CASSPTGAGGLGSAGNEQFF
clone size: -; V gene: TRBV5-4; J gene: TRBJ1-3; D gene: -; CDR3 DNA: TGTGCCAGCAGCCCCGGGGGAAGAGGAAACACCATATATTTT; CDR3 protein: CASSPGGRGNTIYF
clone size: -; V gene: TRBV5-6; J gene: TRBJ1-5; D gene: -; CDR3 DNA: TGTGCCAGCAGCTTCGGCCACCATAGCAATCAGCCCCAGCATTTT; CDR3 protein: CASSFGHHSNQPQHF
clone size: -; V gene: TRBV7-9; J gene: TRBJ2-1; D gene: -; CDR3 DNA: TGTGCCAGCAGCTTAAGGGGTTCCGATGTGCGGTTCTTC; CDR3 protein: CASSLRGSDVRFF
clone size: -; V gene: TRBV4-2; J gene: TRBJ2-3; D gene: TRBD2; CDR3 DNA: TGTGCCAGCAGCCAAGATGTGAGAACGGCGGGAGGGGCTGTTACGCAGTATTTT; CDR3 protein: CASSQDVRTAGGAVTQYF
clone size: -; V gene: TRBV19; J gene: TRBJ2-3; D gene: TRBD2; CDR3 DNA: TGTGCCAGTAGTGCAACCGGGACTAGCGGAATATATACGCAGTATTTT; CDR3 protein: CASSATGTSGIYTQYF
clone size: -; V gene: TRBV5-1; J gene: TRBJ1-1; D gene: -; CDR3 DNA: TGCGCCAGCAGCCTAGGGACGGCACTGAACACTGAAGCTTTCTTT; CDR3 protein: CASSLGTALNTEAFF
clone size: -; V gene: TRBV11-2; J gene: TRBJ1-2; D gene: -; CDR3 DNA: TGTGCCAGCAGCTTAGGCACAGGGCATGGCTACACCTTC; CDR3 protein: CASSLGTGHGYTF
clone size: -; V gene: TRBV19; J gene: TRBJ1-2; D gene: -; CDR3 DNA: TGTGCCAGTAGTATAGATTCGGGCGCGGCTGGCTACACCTTC; CDR3 protein: CASSIDSGAAGYTF
clone size: -; V gene: TRBV28; J gene: TRBJ1-5; D gene: TRBD1; CDR3 DNA: TGTGCCAGCAGTCCCGGGACAGGGACCGCTGGTCAGCCCCAGCATTTT; CDR3 protein: CASSPGTGTAGQPQHF
clone size: -; V gene: TRBV7-9; J gene: TRBJ2-7; D gene: TRBD1; CDR3 DNA: TGTGCCAGCAGCCAAGAGACAGGGAACTACGAGCAGTACTTC; CDR3 protein: CASSQETGNYEQYF
clone size: -; V gene: TRBV18; J gene: TRBJ2-1; D gene: -; CDR3 DNA: TGTGCCAGCTCACCATACCAGGGAGATGAGCAGTTCTTC; CDR3 protein: CASSPYQGDEQFF
clone size: -; V gene: TRBV28; J gene: TRBJ1-2; D gene: -; CDR3 DNA: TGTGCCTCCGGGGCGCAGGGCTACACCTTC; CDR3 protein: CASGAQGYTF
clone size: -; V gene: TRBV9; J gene: TRBJ2-3; D gene: TRBD2; CDR3 DNA: TGTGCCAGCAGCGGGACTAGCGGGTTCTTCACAGATACGCAGTATTTT; CDR3 protein: CASSGTSGFFTDTQYF